The rows below give T cell receptor beta chains drawn from one sample of a study of a mutant IDH1 vaccine in newly diagnosed glioma. Repertoires were generated with immunoSEQ multiplex PCR, while TCRdb's copy carries only in-frame clones and drops some. This sample has around 92,000 clones, with roughly 90% found just once. The specimen comprised PBMCs, sampled from a glioma patient treated with radiotherapy, temozolomide or both. The receptors stem from a woman aged 45-60 years with glioma. Both conserved end residues are part of each CDR3. The D gene is left open where the match is weak. The size entry is marked missing in some rows and otherwise reads once, few, many or a size class.

clone size: .
V gene: TRBV19
J gene: TRBJ1-5
D gene: TRBD1
CDR3 DNA: TGTGCCAGTAGTATCGGGACAGGGGCTATAAGCAATCAGCCCCAGCATTTT
CDR3 protein: CASSIGTGAISNQPQHF

clone size: .
V gene: TRBV19
J gene: TRBJ2-1
D gene: TRBD2
CDR3 DNA: TGTGCCAGTAGTATTGGGGGGAGGGCCGGGAATGAGCAGTTCTTC
CDR3 protein: CASSIGGRAGNEQFF

clone size: .
V gene: TRBV19
J gene: TRBJ2-6
D gene: .
CDR3 DNA: TGTGCCAGTATCAATGGAGGAATCTCTGGGGCCAACGTCCTGACTTTC
CDR3 protein: CASINGGISGANVLTF

clone size: .
V gene: TRBV6-5
J gene: TRBJ2-7
D gene: .
CDR3 DNA: TGTGCCAGCAGTTACTCGCGCTTCTCCTACGAGCAGTACTTC
CDR3 protein: CASSYSRFSYEQYF

clone size: .
V gene: TRBV9
J gene: TRBJ1-4
D gene: .
CDR3 DNA: TGTGCCAGCAGCCCCGGACGAGACAGCGTCCTAACTTGGGAAAAACTGTTTTTT
CDR3 protein: CASSPGRDSVLTWEKLFF

clone size: .
V gene: TRBV2
J gene: TRBJ2-7
D gene: .
CDR3 DNA: TGTGCCAGCCGGTCCCCATCCTACGAGCAGTACTTC
CDR3 protein: CASRSPSYEQYF

clone size: .
V gene: TRBV7-8
J gene: TRBJ1-6
D gene: TRBD1
CDR3 DNA: TGTGCCAGCAGCTTCAAACAGGGGGATTCACCCCTCCACTTT
CDR3 protein: CASSFKQGDSPLHF

clone size: .
V gene: TRBV7-3
J gene: TRBJ2-3
D gene: .
CDR3 DNA: TGTGCCAGCAGCCCGAGACAGGGCACAGATACGCAGTATTTT
CDR3 protein: CASSPRQGTDTQYF

clone size: .
V gene: TRBV6-6
J gene: TRBJ2-7
D gene: .
CDR3 DNA: TGTGCCAGCAGTTACTCGGATCCCACCCAGGGGTACGAGCAGTACTTC
CDR3 protein: CASSYSDPTQGYEQYF

clone size: .
V gene: TRBV5-8
J gene: TRBJ2-7
D gene: TRBD1
CDR3 DNA: TGTGCCAGCAGCTCGGACAGGGGGCGCGAGCAGTACTTC
CDR3 protein: CASSSDRGREQYF

clone size: once
V gene: TRBV7-9
J gene: TRBJ1-4
D gene: .
CDR3 DNA: TGTGCCAGCAGGGTCCTTAATGAAAAACTGTTTTTT
CDR3 protein: CASRVLNEKLFF

clone size: .
V gene: TRBV2
J gene: TRBJ1-2
D gene: .
CDR3 DNA: TGTGCCAGCAGTGAGGGGCCGCGCTATGGCTACACCTTC
CDR3 protein: CASSEGPRYGYTF

clone size: .
V gene: TRBV2
J gene: TRBJ2-7
D gene: .
CDR3 DNA: TGTGCCAGCACCAACTTCGAGGCCCGGGAGCAGTACTTC
CDR3 protein: CASTNFEAREQYF

clone size: .
V gene: TRBV10-2
J gene: TRBJ2-1
D gene: TRBD2
CDR3 DNA: TGCGCCAGCAGTGATTATTTAGCGGGAGGAGGGCATGAGCAGTTCTTC
CDR3 protein: CASSDYLAGGGHEQFF

clone size: .
V gene: TRBV11-2
J gene: TRBJ2-1
D gene: .
CDR3 DNA: TGTGCCAGCAGCTTAGTTCCTCAAGGGGCCTCCTACAATGAGCAGTTCTTC
CDR3 protein: CASSLVPQGASYNEQFF

clone size: .
V gene: TRBV28
J gene: TRBJ1-5
D gene: TRBD1
CDR3 DNA: TGTGCCAGCAGCCTAACTGGGACAGGGGGATTGCATTTT
CDR3 protein: CASSLTGTGGLHF

clone size: .
V gene: TRBV9
J gene: TRBJ2-1
D gene: .
CDR3 DNA: TGTGCCAGCAGCGTAGTAGACTCTGAGCAGTTCTTC
CDR3 protein: CASSVVDSEQFF

clone size: .
V gene: TRBV5-4
J gene: TRBJ2-5
D gene: TRBD2
CDR3 DNA: TGTGCCAGCAGCCTAGTGGGACTAGCAAGGCAGCAGTACTTC
CDR3 protein: CASSLVGLARQQYF

clone size: .
V gene: TRBV7-9
J gene: TRBJ2-1
D gene: .
CDR3 DNA: TGTGCCAGCAGCTTCTCCGGGACGCTCCAAGGCAATGAGCAGTTCTTC
CDR3 protein: CASSFSGTLQGNEQFF

clone size: .
V gene: TRBV28
J gene: TRBJ2-7
D gene: TRBD1
CDR3 DNA: TGTGCCAGCAGTTCACCGGGACAGGGGGCCTACGAGCAGTACTTC
CDR3 protein: CASSSPGQGAYEQYF

clone size: .
V gene: TRBV7-8
J gene: TRBJ2-3
D gene: TRBD2
CDR3 DNA: TGTGCCAGCAGCTTATTCTTGAAAGGGGTACTAGCGGGAGTGACAGATACGCAGTATTTT
CDR3 protein: CASSLFLKGVLAGVTDTQYF

clone size: .
V gene: TRBV18
J gene: TRBJ1-5
D gene: TRBD1
CDR3 DNA: TGTGCCAGCAGGACAGGGAATCAGCCCCAGCATTTT
CDR3 protein: CASRTGNQPQHF

clone size: .
V gene: TRBV7-8
J gene: TRBJ2-7
D gene: .
CDR3 DNA: TGTGCCAGCAGCCCCGGGGGGCGCCGGTCCTACGAGCAGTACTTC
CDR3 protein: CASSPGGRRSYEQYF

clone size: .
V gene: TRBV13
J gene: TRBJ2-4
D gene: TRBD1
CDR3 DNA: TGTGCCAGCAGCTTATCGGACAGGGGCTCCAAAAACATTCAGTACTTC
CDR3 protein: CASSLSDRGSKNIQYF